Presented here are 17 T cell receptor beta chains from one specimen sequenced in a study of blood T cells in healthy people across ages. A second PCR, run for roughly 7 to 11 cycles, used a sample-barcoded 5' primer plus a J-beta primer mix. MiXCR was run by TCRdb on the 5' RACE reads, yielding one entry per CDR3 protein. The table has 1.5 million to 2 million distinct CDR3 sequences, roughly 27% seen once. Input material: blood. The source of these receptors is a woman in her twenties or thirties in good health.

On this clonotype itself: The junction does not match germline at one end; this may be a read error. Here the CDR3 reads CASTFRDRSVYGCTF. CDR3 DNA sequence: TGTGCCAGCACCTTCCGGGACAGGAGCGTTTATGGCTGCACCTTC. V and J are TRBV12-3 or TRBV12-4 and TRBJ1-2, with 8 bases that match TRBD1. The CDR3 sequence is 15 residues long.

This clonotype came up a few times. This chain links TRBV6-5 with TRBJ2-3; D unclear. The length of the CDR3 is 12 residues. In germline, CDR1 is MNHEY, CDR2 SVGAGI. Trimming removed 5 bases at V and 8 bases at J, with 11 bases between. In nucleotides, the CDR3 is TGTGCCAGCAGTGCCTCCTTAGGTACGCAGTATTTT. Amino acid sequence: CASSASLGTQYF.

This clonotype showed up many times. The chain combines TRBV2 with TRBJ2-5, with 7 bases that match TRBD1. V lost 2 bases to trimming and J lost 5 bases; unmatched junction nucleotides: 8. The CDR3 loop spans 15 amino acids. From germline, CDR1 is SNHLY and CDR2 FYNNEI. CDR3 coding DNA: TGTGCCAGCAGTGAATCCTCGGTCAGGGGGGAGACCCAGTACTTC. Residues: CASSESSVRGETQYF.

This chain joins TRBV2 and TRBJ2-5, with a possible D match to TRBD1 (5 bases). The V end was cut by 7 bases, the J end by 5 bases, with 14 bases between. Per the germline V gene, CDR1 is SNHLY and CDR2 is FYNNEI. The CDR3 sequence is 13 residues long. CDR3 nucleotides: TGTGCCAGCACCCGGACATCTCGGGAGACCCAGTACTTC. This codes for CASTRTSRETQYF.

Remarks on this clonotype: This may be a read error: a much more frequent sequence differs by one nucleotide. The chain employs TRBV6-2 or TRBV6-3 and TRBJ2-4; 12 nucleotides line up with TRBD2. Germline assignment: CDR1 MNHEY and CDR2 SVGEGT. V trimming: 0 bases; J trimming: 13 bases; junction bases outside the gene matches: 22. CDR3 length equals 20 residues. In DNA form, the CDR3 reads TGTGCCAGCAGTTACTCGATCCCTAGCGGGAGGGCCGGTTTATACAATGAGCAGTACTTC. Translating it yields CASSYSIPSGRAGLYNEQYF.

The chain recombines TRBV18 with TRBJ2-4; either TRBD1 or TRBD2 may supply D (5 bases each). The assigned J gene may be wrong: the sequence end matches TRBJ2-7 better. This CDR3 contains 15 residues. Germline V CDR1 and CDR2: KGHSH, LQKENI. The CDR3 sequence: CASSPPGTTSDEQYF. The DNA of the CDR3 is TGTGCCAGCTCACCACCGGGGACCACATCAGACGAGCAGTACTTC.

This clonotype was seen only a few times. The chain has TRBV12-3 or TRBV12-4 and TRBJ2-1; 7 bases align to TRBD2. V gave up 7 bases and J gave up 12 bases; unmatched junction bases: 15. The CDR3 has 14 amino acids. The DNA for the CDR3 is TGTGCCAGCACCATAGGAGCGGGACCTGGAGGGCAGTTCTTC. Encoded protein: CASTIGAGPGGQFF.

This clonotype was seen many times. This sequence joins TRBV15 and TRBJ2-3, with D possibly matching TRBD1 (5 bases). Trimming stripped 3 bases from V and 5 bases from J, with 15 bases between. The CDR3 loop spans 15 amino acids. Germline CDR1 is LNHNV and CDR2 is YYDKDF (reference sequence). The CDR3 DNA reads TGTGCCACCAGCAGCATTATCAGGGCGGAAGATACGCAGTATTTT. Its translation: CATSSIIRAEDTQYF.

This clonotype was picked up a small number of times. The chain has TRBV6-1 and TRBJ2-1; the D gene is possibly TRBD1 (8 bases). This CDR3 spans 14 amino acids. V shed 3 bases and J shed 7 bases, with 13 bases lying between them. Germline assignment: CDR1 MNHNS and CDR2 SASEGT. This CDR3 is CASSEPQGGNEQFF. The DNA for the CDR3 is TGTGCCAGCAGTGAGCCACAGGGGGGGAATGAGCAGTTCTTC.

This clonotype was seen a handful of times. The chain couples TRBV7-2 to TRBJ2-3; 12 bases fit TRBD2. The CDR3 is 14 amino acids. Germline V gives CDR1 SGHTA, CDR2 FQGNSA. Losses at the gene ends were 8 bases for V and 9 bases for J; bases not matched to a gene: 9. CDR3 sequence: CASLAGGPVDTQYF. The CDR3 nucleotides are TGTGCCAGCCTAGCGGGGGGGCCGGTCGACACGCAGTATTTT.

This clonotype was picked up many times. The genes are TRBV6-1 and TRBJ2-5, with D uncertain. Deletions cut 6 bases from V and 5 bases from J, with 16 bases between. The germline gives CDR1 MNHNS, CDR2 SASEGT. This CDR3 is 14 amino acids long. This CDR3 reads CASSPVRRGETQYF. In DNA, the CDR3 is TGTGCCAGCAGCCCGGTCAGGCGTGGGGAGACCCAGTACTTC.

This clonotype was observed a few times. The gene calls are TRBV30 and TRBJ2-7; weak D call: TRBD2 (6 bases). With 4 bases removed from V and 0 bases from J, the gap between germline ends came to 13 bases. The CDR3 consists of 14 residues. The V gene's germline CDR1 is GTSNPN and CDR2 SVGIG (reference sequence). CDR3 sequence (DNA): TGTGCCTGGATGGGTAGCGGCAGCTCCTACGAGCAGTACTTC. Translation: CAWMGSGSSYEQYF.

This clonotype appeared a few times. For the CDR3, the DNA is TGTGCCAGCAGTTCCACAGGGGTGAGGAACACTGAAGCTTTCTTT. Protein sequence: CASSSTGVRNTEAFF. This chain joins TRBV12-3 or TRBV12-4 and TRBJ1-1; 7 nucleotides align to TRBD1. There are 15 residues in the CDR3. The V and J ends lost 4 bases and 1 base, in that order; junction bases with no gene match: 6.

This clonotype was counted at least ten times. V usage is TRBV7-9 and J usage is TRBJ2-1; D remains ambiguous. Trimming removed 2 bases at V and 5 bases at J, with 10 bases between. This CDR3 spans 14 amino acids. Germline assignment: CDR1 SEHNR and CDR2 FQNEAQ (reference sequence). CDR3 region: CASSLTHSHNEQFF. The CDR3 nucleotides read TGTGCCAGCAGCTTAACCCACAGCCACAATGAGCAGTTCTTC. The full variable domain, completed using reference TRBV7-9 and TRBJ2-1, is DTGVSQNPRHKITKRGQNVTFRCDPISEHNRLYWYRQTLGQGPEFLTYFQNEAQLEKSRLLSDRFSAERPKGSFSTLEIQRTEQGDSAMYLCASSLTHSHNEQFFGPGTRLTVL.

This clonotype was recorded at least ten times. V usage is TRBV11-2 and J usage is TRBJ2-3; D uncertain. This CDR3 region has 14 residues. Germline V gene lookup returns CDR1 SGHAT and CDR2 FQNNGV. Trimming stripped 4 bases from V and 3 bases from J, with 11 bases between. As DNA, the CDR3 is TGTGCCAGCAGCTCCAATACATTAACAGATACGCAGTATTTT. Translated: CASSSNTLTDTQYF.

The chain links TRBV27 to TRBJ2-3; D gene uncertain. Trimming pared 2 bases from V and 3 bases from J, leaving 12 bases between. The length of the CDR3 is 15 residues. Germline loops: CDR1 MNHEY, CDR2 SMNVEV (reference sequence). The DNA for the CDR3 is TGTGCCAGCAGTTTAATAGCCAAGACTACAGATACGCAGTATTTT. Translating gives CASSLIAKTTDTQYF.

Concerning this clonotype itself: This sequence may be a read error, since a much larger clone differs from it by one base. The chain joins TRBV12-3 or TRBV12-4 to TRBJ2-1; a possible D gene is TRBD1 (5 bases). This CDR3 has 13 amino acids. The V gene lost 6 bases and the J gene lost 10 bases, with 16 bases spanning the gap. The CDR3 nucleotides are TGTGCCAGCAGGCCAACAGGACCCTACGAGCAGTTCTTC. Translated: CASRPTGPYEQFF.